The 11 T cell receptor beta chains presented below share a single source sample, sequenced in a study of technical replicates of blood from a few donors. Here immunoSEQ multiplex PCR was the method, and the copy in TCRdb shows in-frame clones only, minus some. This table holds roughly 15,000 clones, roughly 83% found once. Sequencing input: PBMCs. The receptors were sampled from a human donor in good health.

The chain carries TRBV2 and TRBJ1-5; 9 nucleotides agree with TRBD1. The V and J ends lost 6 bases and 3 bases, in that order; junction bases with no gene match: 6. Per germline, CDR1 SNHLY and CDR2 FYNNEI. The CDR3 consists of 15 residues. CDR3 residues: CASRKQGAINQPQHF. For the CDR3, the DNA is TGTGCCAGCAGGAAACAGGGGGCGATCAATCAGCCCCAGCATTTT.

The chain couples TRBV19 to TRBJ2-7; 10 bases align to TRBD1. V trimming: 0 bases; J trimming: 2 bases; junction bases outside the gene matches: 7. Looked up from germline, CDR1 is LNHDA and CDR2 is SQIVND (reference sequence). There are 17 residues in the CDR3. Written as DNA, the CDR3 is TGTGCCAGTAGTATAGATCCGGGACAGGGGATCCCCTACGAGCAGTACTTC. This translates into CASSIDPGQGIPYEQYF.

The J gene is TRBJ2-1, the V gene TRBV5-4; a weak D match, TRBD1 (6 bases). This CDR3 is 16 amino acids long. Trimming shortened V by 4 bases and J by 0 bases, and 14 bases separated the two germline ends. The germline V gene encodes CDR1 SGHNT and CDR2 YYREEE (reference sequence). CDR3 loop: CASSHGTTRSYNEQFF. For the CDR3, the DNA is TGTGCCAGCAGCCACGGGACAACCCGCTCCTACAATGAGCAGTTCTTC.

The table lists this clone with a count of one. The chain uses TRBV5-6 and TRBJ2-5; TRBD2 matches at 9 bases. CDR1 and CDR2 (germline): SGHDT, YYEEEE. Trimming cost V 2 bases and J 5 bases; bases outside gene matches: 4. CDR3 size: 14 residues. The CDR3 region is CASSFSGSYETQYF. The CDR3 DNA sequence: TGTGCCAGCAGCTTTAGCGGGAGTTATGAGACCCAGTACTTC.

The chain recombines TRBV4-1 with TRBJ2-1; 8 nucleotides agree with TRBD1. Trimming removed 0 bases from V and 7 bases from J; junction bases left unmatched: 8. Germline V lookup: CDR1 MGHRA, CDR2 YSYEKL. The CDR3 sequence is 16 residues long. The CDR3: CASSQESQGAKNEQFF. The CDR3 DNA follows: TGCGCCAGCAGCCAAGAATCGCAGGGGGCGAAAAATGAGCAGTTCTTC.

The chain is built from TRBV27 and TRBJ2-5; D is unresolved. Germline V CDR1 and CDR2: MNHEY, SMNVEV (reference sequence). Trimming left V 6 bases short and J 1 base short, with 21 bases between. This CDR3 region has 17 residues. The CDR3 protein is CASRGRVARRFQETQYF. Written as DNA, the CDR3 is TGTGCCAGCAGGGGCCGAGTGGCCAGACGATTCCAAGAGACCCAGTACTTC.

The rearrangement links TRBV19 to TRBJ2-1; 8 bases are a match to TRBD2. The CDR3 runs 14 residues. The ends lost 8 bases at V and 4 bases at J; junction bases unmatched: 7. The germline gives CDR1 LNHDA, CDR2 SQIVND (reference sequence). CDR3 sequence (DNA): TGTGCCAGTGCCCGCGGGGGGCTTTACAATGAGCAGTTCTTC. This encodes CASARGGLYNEQFF. Based on the CDR3 plus reference TRBV19 and TRBJ2-1, the full variable domain is DGGITQSPKYLFRKEGQNVTLSCEQNLNHDAMYWYRQDPGQGLRLIYYSQIVNDFQKGDIAEGYSVSREKKESFPLTVTSAQKNPTAFYLCASARGGLYNEQFFGPGTRLTVL.

The chain has TRBV4-1 and TRBJ2-7; D ambiguous. Germline V gene sequence: CDR1 MGHRA, CDR2 YSYEKL. This CDR3 is 15 amino acids long. V dropped 0 bases and J dropped 3 bases, with 12 bases sitting between them. CDR3 in DNA: TGCGCCAGCAGCCAAGAGATCGTTGCGGTCTACGAGCAGTACTTC. The encoded protein is CASSQEIVAVYEQYF.

J is TRBJ2-2 and V is TRBV19; maybe TRBD2 (6 bases). Trimming removed 3 bases at V and 5 bases at J, with 19 bases between. Germline V lookup: CDR1 LNHDA, CDR2 SQIVND (reference sequence). The CDR3 sequence is 17 residues long. The CDR3: CASSIPTSQRPTGELFF. The CDR3 DNA follows: TGTGCCAGTAGTATTCCGACTAGTCAAAGACCTACCGGGGAGCTGTTTTTT.

J is TRBJ2-7 and V is TRBV18; 11 bases line up with TRBD2. Looked up from germline, CDR1 is KGHSH and CDR2 is LQKENI. The CDR3 length is 19 residues. The V segment lost 2 bases and the J segment 3 bases; nucleotides outside the gene matches: 15. In nucleotides, the CDR3 is TGTGCCAGCTCACCAGAGACAGGGGGTTTACTAGCGGGAGACTACGAGCAGTACTTC. Translation gives CASSPETGGLLAGDYEQYF.

The genes are TRBV12-5 and TRBJ2-3, with D possibly TRBD1 on 5 matching bases. CDR1 is LGHNT and CDR2 is FRNRAP in the germline V gene. The CDR3 length is 16 residues. V lost 5 bases and J lost 0, with 15 bases in between. CDR3 DNA sequence: TGTGCTAGTGGTCCTACCCTCAGGGTAAGCACAGATACGCAGTATTTT. This codes for CASGPTLRVSTDTQYF.